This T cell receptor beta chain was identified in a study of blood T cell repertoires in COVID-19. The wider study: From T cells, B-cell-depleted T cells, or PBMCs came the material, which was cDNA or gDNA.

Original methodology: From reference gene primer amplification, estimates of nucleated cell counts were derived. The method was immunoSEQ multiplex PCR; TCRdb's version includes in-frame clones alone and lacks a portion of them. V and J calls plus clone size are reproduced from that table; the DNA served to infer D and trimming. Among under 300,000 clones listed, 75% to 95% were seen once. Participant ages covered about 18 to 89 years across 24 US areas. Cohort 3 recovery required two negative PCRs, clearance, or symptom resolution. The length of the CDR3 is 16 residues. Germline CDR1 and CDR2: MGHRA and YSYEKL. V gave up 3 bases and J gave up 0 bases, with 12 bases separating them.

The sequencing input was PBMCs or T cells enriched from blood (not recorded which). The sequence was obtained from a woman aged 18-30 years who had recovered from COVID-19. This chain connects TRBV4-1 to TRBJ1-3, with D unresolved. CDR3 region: CASSQPGQDSGNTIYF. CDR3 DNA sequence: TGCGCCAGCAGCCAGCCCGGTCAGGACTCTGGAAACACCATATATTTT.